Below are 5 T cell receptor beta chains sequenced from a single sample in a study of beta chain features in type 1 diabetes. General observations from the study: People with Type 1 diabetes carried modestly yet significantly shorter TCRB CDR3s in all four CD4+ subsets.

As every portion of the isolated RNA was reverse transcribed, the sequencing read expressed TCRB transcripts. TCRdb's table, derived via immunoSEQ multiplex PCR, lists solely in-frame clones and lacks some. The sample lists roughly 300,000 clones, around 15% occurring once. Antigen specificity for these receptors is unknown. Sequencing was performed on naive CD4+ T cells from blood. The source is a young man with type 1 diabetes.

This clone was seen a few times. V gene TRBV5-1 combines with J gene TRBJ2-5, with a possible D match to TRBD2 (6 bases). The CDR3 loop spans 16 amino acids. Trimming stripped 0 bases from V and 2 bases from J, with 14 bases between. Per germline, CDR1 SGHRS and CDR2 YFSETQ. The DNA of the CDR3 is TGCGCCAGCAGCTTGGGTGCCGGAGGAGGGCAAGAGACCCAGTACTTC. This codes for CASSLGAGGGQETQYF.

This clone occurred a few times. This chain links TRBV7-2 with TRBJ2-7, with 10 bases aligning to TRBD2. The germline gives CDR1 SGHTA, CDR2 FQGNSA. The CDR3 loop spans 15 amino acids. Losses at the gene ends were 5 bases for V and 5 bases for J; bases not matched to a gene: 9. This CDR3 reads CASSNQAGGVDEQYF. DNA of the CDR3: TGTGCCAGCAGCAACCAAGCGGGAGGGGTAGACGAGCAGTACTTC.

This clone showed up just a few times. This sequence joins TRBV6-5 and TRBJ2-3; 10 positions agree with TRBD2. The germline V gene encodes CDR1 MNHEY and CDR2 SVGAGI. This CDR3 has 15 residues. Losses at the gene ends were 8 bases for V and 5 bases for J; bases not matched to a gene: 10. The CDR3 DNA is TGTGCCAGCCGGATACTAGCGGGGAGGGGAGATACGCAGTATTTT. It translates to CASRILAGRGDTQYF.

This clone was observed a handful of times. The gene calls are TRBV18 and TRBJ2-7, with 7 bases aligning to TRBD2. Unmatched junction bases numbered 6, after V lost 2 bases and J lost 2 bases. The germline V gene has CDR1 KGHSH and CDR2 LQKENI. This CDR3 is built from 15 residues. DNA of the CDR3: TGTGCCAGCTCACCAAGCGGCGGGGGAGCCTACGAGCAGTACTTC. Translation: CASSPSGGGAYEQYF.

There are a few counts of this clone. The V call is TRBV6-6, the J call TRBJ2-3; 11 nucleotides agree with TRBD2. CDR3 size: 16 residues. Germline V gene data show CDR1 as MNHNY and CDR2 as SVGAGI (reference sequence). V gave up 10 bases and J gave up 8 bases; unmatched junction bases: 17. The CDR3 is CAISDLTSGSPSTQYF. The DNA of the CDR3 is TGTGCCATTTCGGACCTCACTAGCGGGAGCCCCTCTACGCAGTATTTT.